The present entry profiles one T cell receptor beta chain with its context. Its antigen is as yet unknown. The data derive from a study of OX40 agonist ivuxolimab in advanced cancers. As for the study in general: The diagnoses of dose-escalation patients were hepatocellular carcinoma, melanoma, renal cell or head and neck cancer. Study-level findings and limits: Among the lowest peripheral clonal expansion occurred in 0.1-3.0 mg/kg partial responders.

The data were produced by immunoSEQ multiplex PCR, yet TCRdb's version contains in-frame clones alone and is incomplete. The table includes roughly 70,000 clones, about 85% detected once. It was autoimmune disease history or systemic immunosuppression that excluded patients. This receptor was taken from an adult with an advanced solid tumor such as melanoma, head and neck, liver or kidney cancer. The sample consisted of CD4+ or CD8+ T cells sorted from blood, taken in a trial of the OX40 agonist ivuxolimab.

The CDR3: CASSLIVKGGFTPNEQFF. In nucleotides, the CDR3 is TGTGCCAGCAGCTTGATCGTAAAGGGCGGGTTTACCCCCAATGAGCAGTTCTTC. The genes are TRBV5-8 and TRBJ2-1; D possibly corresponds to TRBD2 (5 bases). The CDR3 is 18 amino acids. Between the trimmed V and J ends, which lost 1 base and 6 bases, there was a span of 23 bases. Germline V lookup: CDR1 SGHTS, CDR2 YDEGEE.